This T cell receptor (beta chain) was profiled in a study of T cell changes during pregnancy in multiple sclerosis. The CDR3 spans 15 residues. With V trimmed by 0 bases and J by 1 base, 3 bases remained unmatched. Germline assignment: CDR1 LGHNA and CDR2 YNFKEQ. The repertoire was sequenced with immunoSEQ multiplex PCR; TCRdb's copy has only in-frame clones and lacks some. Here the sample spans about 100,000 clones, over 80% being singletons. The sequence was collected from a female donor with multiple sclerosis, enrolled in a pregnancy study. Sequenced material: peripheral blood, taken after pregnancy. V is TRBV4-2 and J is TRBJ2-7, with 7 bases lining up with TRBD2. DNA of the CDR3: TGTGCCAGCAGCCAAGATGGGACTACGTCCTACGAGCAGTACTTC. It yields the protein CASSQDGTTSYEQYF.